The entry that follows covers one TCR beta chain sequence. Its antigen is not identified. Germline loops: CDR1 WSHSY, CDR2 SAAADI. The CDR3 contains 15 residues. Unmatched junction bases numbered 6, after V lost 0 bases and J lost 5 bases. These data originate in a study of T-cell memory formation after mild COVID-19. Study-wide findings and caveats: Largely, contracting CD4+ clones fell within CM and EM, and contracting CD8+ clones within EMRA. Clones from the second wave (peaking day 37) had unconfirmed SARS-CoV-2 specificity. Pre-infection memory showed some responding clones, and this suggested that cross-reactive memory joined.

5'RACE primed from the constant segment yielded TCR alpha and TCR beta cDNA libraries bearing sample barcodes and UMIs. One entry per CDR3 protein, called by TCRdb with MiXCR from the 5' RACE reads. Of about 430,000 distinct CDR3 sequences in the sample, 20% to 30% were seen once. The sequenced material came from PBMCs or a T cell subset sorted from them (not recorded which). The sequence was obtained from an adult woman who had mild COVID-19 (a few samples of this study predate the infection). Cell type and time point are not known. This chain connects TRBV10-2 to TRBJ1-2, with 7 positions matching TRBD1. CDR3 protein: CASSESRQGWYGYTF. CDR3 DNA: TGCGCCAGCAGTGAGTCGAGACAGGGCTGGTATGGCTACACCTTC.